The T cell receptor beta chain under discussion was sequenced for a study of CD8+CD57+ T cells in acquired aplastic anemia. CDR3 length equals 15 residues. V was cut by 6 bases and J by 3 bases, with 15 bases left in between. Germline loops: CDR1 KGHSH, CDR2 LQKENI. For CDR3 and TCR beta VDJ profiling, genomic DNA was the template used. TCRdb analysed the reads with MiXCR anew, one entry per CDR3 protein. The sample has under 200,000 distinct CDR3 sequences, around 40% seen once; the top ten hold over 0.95%. This clonotype was observed a handful of times. This clonotype was obtained from a human donor in good health. Sequenced: sorted CD4+, CD8+, or CD8+CD57+ T cells (not recorded which) from PBMCs. The rearrangement joins TRBV18 to TRBJ2-1; unclear D gene. For the CDR3, the DNA is TGTGCCAGCTCCCCCACTCAACATTTCTACAATGAGCAGTTCTTC. Translation: CASSPTQHFYNEQFF.